Listed below are T cell receptor beta chains from one sample, sequenced in a study of blood T cells in healthy people across ages. A single record per CDR3 protein comes from TCRdb applying MiXCR to the 5' RACE reads. This repertoire shows roughly 1 million distinct CDR3 sequences, roughly a quarter found once; its top ten account for less than 0.85%. The sample also formed part of further work on T cells of mothers and their children.

Sequencing was done on a sample of blood. These TCRs come from a girl aged 2-15 years in good health. Each CDR3 is given with its conserved first and last residue. Fields, in order: V gene, CDR3 protein.

v_gene: TRBV5-1; CDR3aa: CARSPGTSGSNEQFF
v_gene: TRBV29-1; CDR3aa: CSVDWPSEPSETQYF
v_gene: TRBV14; CDR3aa: CASSQRFVGLAGDYNEQFF
v_gene: TRBV5-1; CDR3aa: CASSSEGGETQYF
v_gene: TRBV12-3/TRBV12-4; CDR3aa: CASRPELSMIDTQYF
v_gene: TRBV7-9; CDR3aa: CASSPDLGYTDTHYF
v_gene: TRBV5-1; CDR3aa: CASSSQSNTGELFF
v_gene: TRBV9; CDR3aa: CASSVEGVGGQETQYF
v_gene: TRBV5-1; CDR3aa: CASSPGVYGPAGTDTQYF
v_gene: TRBV24-1; CDR3aa: CATSGTGFSSGYTF
v_gene: TRBV7-9; CDR3aa: CASSFGGTDSYGQYF
v_gene: TRBV7-8; CDR3aa: CASSLSATGGQPQHF
v_gene: TRBV3-1; CDR3aa: CASSQYLATETQYF
v_gene: TRBV29-1; CDR3aa: CSVGSDRGKNIQYF
v_gene: TRBV3-1; CDR3aa: CASSQVMTSTNEKLFF
v_gene: TRBV9; CDR3aa: CASSVDGGRRNNEQFF
v_gene: TRBV7-9; CDR3aa: CASSLNSGMTDTQYF
v_gene: TRBV6-1; CDR3aa: CASSEDGTGWDGTEAFF
v_gene: TRBV29-1; CDR3aa: CSVDGTPGTEAFF
v_gene: TRBV24-1; CDR3aa: CATSDFAGGRYEQYF
v_gene: TRBV20-1; CDR3aa: CSARIPTGSYGYTF
v_gene: TRBV7-2; CDR3aa: CASSLALGQKLFF
v_gene: TRBV7-8; CDR3aa: CASSPLPAGELFF
v_gene: TRBV7-8; CDR3aa: CASRDRGPFETQYF